The 25 T cell receptor beta chains given below trace back to one sample, sequenced in a study of cytomegalovirus exposure and HLA in healthy donors. The study ran its PCR with 60 Vbeta and 13 Jbeta primers. Only in-frame clones appear in the TCRdb table, and some are missing; sequencing was by immunoSEQ multiplex PCR. Among 110,000 to 150,000 clones, about 82% were seen once, and the ten largest hold 3% to 3.5%. The sample taken for sequencing was PBMCs. These receptors all come from a male donor in good health and CMV-seronegative.

This clone was detected a few times. V is TRBV11-2 and J is TRBJ1-1; the match to TRBD1 covers 9 bases. The CDR3 is 16 amino acids. The germline V gene has CDR1 SGHAT and CDR2 FQNNGV. V dropped 8 bases and J dropped 1; count of bases not matched to a gene: 11. The chain's CDR3 is CASSRGWGQGNTEAFF. The CDR3 nucleotides read TGTGCCAGCTCAAGGGGTTGGGGACAGGGGAACACTGAAGCTTTCTTT.

The chain is built from TRBV11-2 and TRBJ1-1, with D possibly being TRBD1 (6 bases). The CDR3 has 18 amino acids. Germline V gives CDR1 SGHAT, CDR2 FQNNGV. Trimming took off 4 bases at V and 1 base at J, with 22 bases between the two ends. CDR3 residues: CASSSALAGAGRNTEAFF. The CDR3 DNA reads TGTGCCAGCAGCTCCGCTTTGGCGGGGGCGGGGAGGAACACTGAAGCTTTCTTT.

The chain carries TRBV28 and TRBJ2-7; 8 nucleotides line up with TRBD1. Germline V gene sequence: CDR1 MDHEN, CDR2 SYDVKM. V shed 7 bases, J shed 6 bases, and the junction held 8 bases outside the gene matches. This CDR3 is built from 13 residues. Here the CDR3 DNA reads TGTGCCAGCAAAATGGACAGGGTCGGCGAGCAGTACTTC. Its translation: CASKMDRVGEQYF.

The chain is built from TRBV2 and TRBJ2-2; tentatively, D is TRBD2 (5 bases). Trimming took off 6 bases at V and 0 bases at J, with 14 bases between the two ends. Germline V gives CDR1 SNHLY, CDR2 FYNNEI. The CDR3 length is 16 residues. CDR3 protein: CASRPLLATNTGELFF. The DNA for the CDR3 is TGTGCCAGCAGGCCCCTCCTAGCAACGAACACCGGGGAGCTGTTTTTT.

This clone was detected only a few times. The chain couples TRBV6-5 to TRBJ1-1; 9 bases line up with TRBD1. Per germline, CDR1 MNHEY and CDR2 SVGAGI. Unmatched junction bases numbered 8, after V lost 7 bases and J lost 8 bases. The CDR3 runs 13 residues. The CDR3 nucleotides read TGTGCCAGCAACAGACAGGGGGGCGACGAAGCTTTCTTT. This translates into CASNRQGGDEAFF.

This clone was observed a handful of times. This sequence joins TRBV15 and TRBJ1-5; 12 nucleotides line up with TRBD1. Germline V gene data show CDR1 as LNHNV and CDR2 as YYDKDF (reference sequence). Trimming took 5 bases from V and 6 from J; bases not matched to a gene: 5. The CDR3 sequence is 15 residues long. The CDR3 reads CATSVGQGASQPQHF. CDR3 in DNA: TGTGCCACCAGCGTGGGACAGGGGGCCAGTCAGCCCCAGCATTTT.

This rearrangement joins TRBV5-6 to TRBJ2-5; no definite D call. This CDR3 contains 11 residues. The germline V and J ends were trimmed by 3 bases and 5 bases, with 5 bases remaining between them. Germline CDR1 is SGHDT and CDR2 is YYEEEE. The chain's CDR3 is CASSSRETQYF. In DNA form, the CDR3 reads TGTGCCAGCAGCTCCCGGGAGACCCAGTACTTC.

V is TRBV5-8 and J is TRBJ1-1; 7 positions agree with TRBD1. The germline V gene has CDR1 SGHTS and CDR2 YDEGEE. CDR3 length equals 13 residues. Trimming at V came to 3 bases and at J to 4 bases, leaving 3 bases not matched to a gene. Written as DNA, the CDR3 is TGTGCCAGCAGCTCGACAGGGTTCACTGAAGCTTTCTTT. Residues: CASSSTGFTEAFF.

The J gene is TRBJ2-3, the V gene TRBV5-1; D not resolved. CDR1 SGHRS and CDR2 YFSETQ come from the germline V gene. The CDR3 loop spans 14 amino acids. Trimming removed 2 bases at V and 0 bases at J, with 7 bases between. The CDR3 loop is CASSFGPSTDTQYF. The CDR3 nucleotides read TGCGCCAGCAGCTTCGGTCCAAGCACAGATACGCAGTATTTT.

This clone has more than one count but fewer than ten. As DNA, the CDR3 is TGTGCCAGCAGGGTTATCGGACAGTCCTACGAGCAGTACTTC. Amino acid sequence: CASRVIGQSYEQYF. The chain employs TRBV2 and TRBJ2-7, with D possibly being TRBD1 (6 bases). The germline V gene has CDR1 SNHLY and CDR2 FYNNEI. This CDR3 comprises 14 residues. V lost 6 bases to trimming and J lost 1 base, with 13 bases between them.

The chain links TRBV2 to TRBJ2-1, with a tentative D call TRBD1 (5 bases). Germline V gene data show CDR1 as SNHLY and CDR2 as FYNNEI. The germline V and J ends were trimmed by 3 bases and 2 bases, with 11 bases remaining between them. The CDR3 has 15 residues. CDR3 sequence reads: CASSDGVGAYNEQFF. In DNA, the CDR3 is TGTGCCAGCAGTGATGGGGTAGGGGCCTACAATGAGCAGTTCTTC.

The sample holds a few counts of this clone. The DNA of the CDR3 is TGCAGCGTTATGGGGAGTCGGGTTTTATACAATGAGCAGTTCTTC. Translating gives CSVMGSRVLYNEQFF. This chain links TRBV29-1 with TRBJ2-1, with TRBD2 as a possible D gene (5 bases). V was trimmed by 5 bases and J by 4 bases, leaving 18 bases between them. From germline, CDR1 is SQVTM and CDR2 ANQGSEA. This CDR3 has 15 residues.

The rearrangement joins TRBV7-9 to TRBJ2-7; 8 bases line up with TRBD2. The CDR3 has 13 residues. The J segment lost 5 bases and the V segment lost 5 bases, leaving 5 bases of the junction unmatched. The germline gives CDR1 SEHNR, CDR2 FQNEAQ (reference sequence). The CDR3 nucleotides are TGTGCCAGCAGCCTCGGGAGGGGGAACGAGCAGTACTTC. Translating gives CASSLGRGNEQYF.

This clone has a single count. The chain carries TRBV5-1 and TRBJ2-7, with D possibly matching TRBD1 (5 bases). Germline V gene lookup returns CDR1 SGHRS and CDR2 YFSETQ. Between the trimmed V and J ends, which lost 0 bases and 3 bases, there was a span of 7 bases. The CDR3 extends over 13 amino acids. The chain's CDR3 is CASSLDRSYEQYF. The DNA for the CDR3 is TGCGCCAGCAGCTTGGACAGGAGCTACGAGCAGTACTTC.

This chain joins TRBV5-1 and TRBJ2-7, with TRBD1 matching 8 bases. Unmatched junction bases numbered 8, after V lost 4 bases and J lost 2 bases. CDR1 is SGHRS and CDR2 is YFSETQ in the germline V gene. The CDR3 has 15 amino acids. CDR3 residues: CASSVSGQVPYEQYF. For the CDR3, the DNA is TGCGCCAGCAGCGTCTCGGGACAGGTCCCCTACGAGCAGTACTTC. Full variable domain (remainder filled in from reference TRBV5-1 and TRBJ2-7): KAGVTQTPRYLIKTRGQQVTLSCSPISGHRSVSWYQQTPGQGLQFLFEYFSETQRNKGNFPGRFSGRQFSNSRSEMNVSTLELGDSALYLCASSVSGQVPYEQYFGPGTRLTVT.

The chain combines TRBV5-1 with TRBJ2-1, with 9 bases matching TRBD2. V lost 1 base and J lost 0; bases outside the gene matches: 11. The CDR3 has 19 residues. The germline V gene has CDR1 SGHRS and CDR2 YFSETQ. The CDR3 region is CASSLFGGGETYSYNEQFF. Written as DNA, the CDR3 is TGCGCCAGCAGCTTGTTTGGCGGGGGGGAAACTTACTCCTACAATGAGCAGTTCTTC.

The chain couples TRBV30 to TRBJ2-5; TRBD2 matches at 12 bases. From germline, CDR1 is GTSNPN and CDR2 SVGIG (reference sequence). V lost 1 base, J lost 5 bases, and 8 bases stayed unmatched. The CDR3 contains 16 residues. DNA of the CDR3: TGTGCCTGGAGTGGACAGACTAGCGGGAGTGGGGAGACCCAGTACTTC. Residues: CAWSGQTSGSGETQYF. The entire variable domain, with the rest obtained from reference TRBV30 and TRBJ2-5, is as follows: SQTIHQWPATLVQPVGSPLSLECTVEGTSNPNLYWYRQAAGRGLQLLFYSVGIGQISSEVPQNLSASRPQDRQFILSSKKLLLSDSGFYLCAWSGQTSGSGETQYFGPGTRLLVL.

This clone was recorded once. This sequence joins TRBV11-3 and TRBJ2-5, with TRBD2 as a possible D gene (5 bases). The J call is in doubt because the DNA end fits TRBJ2-7 better. CDR1 SGHNT and CDR2 YENEEA come from the germline V gene. There are 14 residues in the CDR3. The CDR3 coding sequence is TGTGCCAGCAGCTTGTCAGAGGGAGCCTACGAGCAGTACTTC. It codes for CASSLSEGAYEQYF.

The V call is TRBV27, the J call TRBJ2-1; TRBD1 aligns across 8 bases. Germline V lookup: CDR1 MNHEY, CDR2 SMNVEV (reference sequence). The CDR3 runs 13 residues. V shed 4 bases and J 13 bases; nucleotides not matched to a gene: 9. CDR3 nucleotides: TGTGCCAGCAGTTGGGGGACAGGCTTCACTCAGTTCTTC. It codes for CASSWGTGFTQFF.

The J gene is TRBJ1-5, the V gene TRBV19; tentatively, D is TRBD1 (6 bases). The V gene's germline CDR1 is LNHDA and CDR2 SQIVND (reference sequence). The CDR3 totals 19 residues. V lost 3 bases and J lost 2, with 23 bases in between. Here the CDR3 reads CASSMRRQAVMGGNQPQHF. The CDR3 bases are TGTGCCAGTAGTATGCGAAGACAGGCGGTAATGGGTGGCAATCAGCCCCAGCATTTT.

This clone was detected only once. V gene TRBV6-1 combines with J gene TRBJ2-7; 12 bases agree with TRBD1. CDR3 size: 15 residues. The V gene end was trimmed by 10 bases and the J gene end by 2 bases; junction bases not matched to a gene: 9. Germline values: CDR1 MNHNS, CDR2 SASEGT. The CDR3 nucleotides read TGTGCCACTCTAGTAGGGACAGGGGGCCCCTACGAGCAGTACTTC. This gives the protein CATLVGTGGPYEQYF.

In nucleotides, the CDR3 is TGTGCCAGCAGTGATATTGCGGGAGGGGGACTTGACGAGCAGTACTTC. Its translation is CASSDIAGGGLDEQYF. This rearrangement joins TRBV6-1 to TRBJ2-7; 9 nucleotides match TRBD2. CDR1 is MNHNS, CDR2 SASEGT, per germline. After removal of 3 bases from V and 5 bases from J, the junction contained 11 bases not matched to a gene. This CDR3 has 16 residues.

The V gene is TRBV10-3, the J gene TRBJ2-7, with D tentatively TRBD1 (5 bases). Trimming stripped 6 bases from V and 0 bases from J, with 6 bases between. Germline loops: CDR1 ENHRY, CDR2 SYGVKD. This CDR3 is 12 amino acids long. The DNA for the CDR3 is TGTGCCATCAGAGACAGCTCCTACGAGCAGTACTTC. It specifies CAIRDSSYEQYF.

The chain has TRBV28 and TRBJ2-3; D might be TRBD2 (5 bases). This CDR3 comprises 16 residues. Germline CDR1 MDHEN, CDR2 SYDVKM. The germline V and J ends were trimmed by 7 bases and 0 bases, with 17 bases remaining between them. CDR3 coding DNA: TGTGCCAGCACTCAAAACCGGGGAGACAGCACAGATACGCAGTATTTT. Translating gives CASTQNRGDSTDTQYF.

This chain connects TRBV28 to TRBJ2-5; 10 bases agree with TRBD1. This CDR3 is 17 amino acids long. CDR1 is MDHEN, CDR2 SYDVKM, per germline. J lost 5 bases, V lost 7 bases, and 16 bases had no gene match. The CDR3 is CASTRGTGALGVETQYF. The CDR3 DNA is TGTGCCAGCACCCGGGGGACAGGGGCCCTCGGGGTGGAGACCCAGTACTTC.